One TCR beta chain is described in this entry. What it binds is not known. The data are from a study of chemoradiotherapy in HPV16-positive cancers. V gave up 4 bases and J gave up 4 bases, with 14 bases separating them. Germline values: CDR1 SGHRS, CDR2 YFSETQ. The CDR3 runs to 15 residues. The repertoire was sequenced with immunoSEQ multiplex PCR; TCRdb's copy has only in-frame clones and lacks some. Of some 28,000 clones listed, 84% are singletons. The study, taken as a whole, reports: Candidate HPV-specific clones and E7-related TCR motifs grew in tumor during treatment.

The sequence derives from a human donor with HPV-associated anogenital cancer. The chain links TRBV5-1 to TRBJ2-2, with a tentative D call TRBD1 (6 bases). Sequenced material: blood, taken from a patient who underwent chemoradiotherapy. This CDR3 is CASSPVRGGTGELFF. CDR3 bases: TGCGCCAGCAGCCCAGTCAGGGGCGGCACCGGGGAGCTGTTTTTT.